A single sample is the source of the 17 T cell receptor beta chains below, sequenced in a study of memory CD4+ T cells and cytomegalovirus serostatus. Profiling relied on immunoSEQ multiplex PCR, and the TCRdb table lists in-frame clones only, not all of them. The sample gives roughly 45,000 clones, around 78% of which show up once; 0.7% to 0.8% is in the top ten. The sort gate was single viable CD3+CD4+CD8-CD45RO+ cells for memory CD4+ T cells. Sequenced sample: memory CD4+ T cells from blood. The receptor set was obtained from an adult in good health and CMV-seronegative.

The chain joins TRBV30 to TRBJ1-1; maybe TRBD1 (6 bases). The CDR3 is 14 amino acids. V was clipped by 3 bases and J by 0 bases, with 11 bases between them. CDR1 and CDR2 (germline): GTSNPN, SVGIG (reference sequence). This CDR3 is CAWRGQGLNTEAFF. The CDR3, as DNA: TGTGCCTGGAGGGGGCAGGGGCTGAACACTGAAGCTTTCTTT.

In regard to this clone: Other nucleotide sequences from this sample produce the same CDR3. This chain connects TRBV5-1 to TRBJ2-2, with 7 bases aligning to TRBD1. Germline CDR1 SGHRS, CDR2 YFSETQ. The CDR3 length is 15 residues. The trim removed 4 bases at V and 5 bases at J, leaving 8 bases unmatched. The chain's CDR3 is CASSLQGGDTGELFF. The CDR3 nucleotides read TGCGCCAGCAGCCTGCAAGGGGGCGATACCGGGGAGCTGTTTTTT.

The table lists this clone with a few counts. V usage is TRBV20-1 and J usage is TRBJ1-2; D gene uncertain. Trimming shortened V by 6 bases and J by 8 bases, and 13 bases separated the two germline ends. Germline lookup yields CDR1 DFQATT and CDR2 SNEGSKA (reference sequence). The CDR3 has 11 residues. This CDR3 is CSARRVNGYTF. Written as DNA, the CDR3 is TGCAGTGCCCGGAGGGTAAACGGCTACACCTTC.

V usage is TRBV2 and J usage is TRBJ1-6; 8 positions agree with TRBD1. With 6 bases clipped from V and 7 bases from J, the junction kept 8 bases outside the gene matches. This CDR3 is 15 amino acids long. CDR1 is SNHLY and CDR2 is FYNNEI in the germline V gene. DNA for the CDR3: TGTGCCAGCAGCGGGCTGGACAGGGAGAATTCACCCCTCCACTTT. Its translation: CASSGLDRENSPLHF. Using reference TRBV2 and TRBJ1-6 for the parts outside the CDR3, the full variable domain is EPEVTQTPSHQVTQMGQEVILRCVPISNHLYFYWYRQILGQKVEFLVSFYNNEISEKSEIFDDQFSVERPDGSNFTLKIRSTKLEDSAMYFCASSGLDRENSPLHFGNGTRLTVT.

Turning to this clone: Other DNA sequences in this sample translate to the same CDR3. CDR3 coding DNA: TGTGCCAGCTCACCCGACAGGGACTATGGCTACACCTTC. As protein: CASSPDRDYGYTF. V usage is TRBV18 and J usage is TRBJ1-2, with TRBD1 matching 7 bases. V dropped 3 bases and J dropped 3; count of bases not matched to a gene: 1. The CDR3 spans 13 residues. Per germline, CDR1 KGHSH and CDR2 LQKENI.

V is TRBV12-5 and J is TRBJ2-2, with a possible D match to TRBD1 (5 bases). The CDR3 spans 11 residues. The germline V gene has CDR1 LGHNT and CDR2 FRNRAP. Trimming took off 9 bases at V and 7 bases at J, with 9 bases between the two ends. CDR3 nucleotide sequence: TGTGCTAGCCAGGGCGGCGGGGAGCTGTTTTTT. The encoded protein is CASQGGGELFF.

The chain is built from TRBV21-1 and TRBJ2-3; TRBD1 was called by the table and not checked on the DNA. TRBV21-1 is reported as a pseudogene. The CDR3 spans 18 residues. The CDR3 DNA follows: TGTGCCAGCACCCTAATAGAGGGGGCTCTCACATGTCCCGATACGCAGTATTTT. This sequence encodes CASTLIEGALTCPDTQYF.

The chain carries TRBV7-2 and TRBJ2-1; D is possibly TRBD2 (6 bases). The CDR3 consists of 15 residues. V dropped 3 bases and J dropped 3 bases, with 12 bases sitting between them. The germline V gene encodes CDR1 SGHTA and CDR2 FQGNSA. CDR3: CASSFSVGGYNEQFF. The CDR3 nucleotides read TGTGCCAGCAGCTTCAGTGTGGGGGGCTACAATGAGCAGTTCTTC.

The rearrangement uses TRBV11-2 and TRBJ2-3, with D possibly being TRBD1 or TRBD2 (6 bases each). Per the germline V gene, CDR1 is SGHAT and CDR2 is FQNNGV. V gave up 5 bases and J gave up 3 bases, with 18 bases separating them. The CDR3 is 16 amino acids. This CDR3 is CASSRTGAVTTDTQYF. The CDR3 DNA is TGTGCCAGCAGCCGTACGGGGGCCGTTACAACAGATACGCAGTATTTT.

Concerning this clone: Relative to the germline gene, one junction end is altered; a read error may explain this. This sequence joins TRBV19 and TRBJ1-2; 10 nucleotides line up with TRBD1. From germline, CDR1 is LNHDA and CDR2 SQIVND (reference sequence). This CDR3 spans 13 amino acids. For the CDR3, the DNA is TGTGCCAGTACCACGGGACAGGGGTATGACTACACCTTC. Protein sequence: CASTTGQGYDYTF.

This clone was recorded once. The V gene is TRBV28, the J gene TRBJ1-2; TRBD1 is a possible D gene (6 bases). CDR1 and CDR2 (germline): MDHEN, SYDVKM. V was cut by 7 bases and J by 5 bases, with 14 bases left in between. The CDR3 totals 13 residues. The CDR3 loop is CASKKGGLYGYTF. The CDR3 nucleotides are TGTGCCAGCAAGAAGGGGGGTTTGTATGGCTACACCTTC.

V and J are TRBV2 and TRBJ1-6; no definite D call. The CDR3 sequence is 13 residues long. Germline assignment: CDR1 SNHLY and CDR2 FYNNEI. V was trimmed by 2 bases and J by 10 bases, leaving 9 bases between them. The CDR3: CASSESLASPLHF. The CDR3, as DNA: TGTGCCAGCAGTGAAAGTTTGGCCTCACCCCTCCACTTT.

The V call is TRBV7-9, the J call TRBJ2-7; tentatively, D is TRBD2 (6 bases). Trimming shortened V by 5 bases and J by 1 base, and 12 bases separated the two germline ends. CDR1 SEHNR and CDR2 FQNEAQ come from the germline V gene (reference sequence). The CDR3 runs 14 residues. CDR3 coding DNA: TGTGCCAGCAGCAAGCCGGGACTTTCCTACGAGCAGTACTTC. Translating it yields CASSKPGLSYEQYF. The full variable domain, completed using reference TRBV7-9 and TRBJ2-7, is DTGVSQNPRHKITKRGQNVTFRCDPISEHNRLYWYRQTLGQGPEFLTYFQNEAQLEKSRLLSDRFSAERPKGSFSTLEIQRTEQGDSAMYLCASSKPGLSYEQYFGPGTRLTVT.

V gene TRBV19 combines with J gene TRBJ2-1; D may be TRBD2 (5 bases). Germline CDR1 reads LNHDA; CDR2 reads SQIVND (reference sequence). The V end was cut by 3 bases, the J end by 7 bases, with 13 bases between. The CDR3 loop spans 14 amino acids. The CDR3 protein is CASSMPRRRNEQFF. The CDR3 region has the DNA TGTGCCAGTAGTATGCCGCGACGGAGGAATGAGCAGTTCTTC.

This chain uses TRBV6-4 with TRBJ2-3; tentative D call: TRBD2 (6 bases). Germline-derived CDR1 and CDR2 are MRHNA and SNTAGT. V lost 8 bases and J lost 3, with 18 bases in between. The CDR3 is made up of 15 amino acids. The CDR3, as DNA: TGTGCCAGCTCCCTTGGGGACGGGAGAACAGATACGCAGTATTTT. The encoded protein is CASSLGDGRTDTQYF.

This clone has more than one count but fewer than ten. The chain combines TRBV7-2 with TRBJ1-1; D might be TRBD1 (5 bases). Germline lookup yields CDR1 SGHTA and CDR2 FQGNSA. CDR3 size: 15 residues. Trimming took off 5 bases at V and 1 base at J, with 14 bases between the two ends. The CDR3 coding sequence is TGTGCCAGCAGCACCTTCGGACACGCGAACACTGAAGCTTTCTTT. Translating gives CASSTFGHANTEAFF.

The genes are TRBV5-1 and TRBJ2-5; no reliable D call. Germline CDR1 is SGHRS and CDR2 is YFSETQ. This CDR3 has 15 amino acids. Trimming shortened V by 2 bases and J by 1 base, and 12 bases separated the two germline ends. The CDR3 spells CASSLSRAPQETQYF. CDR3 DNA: TGCGCCAGCAGCTTAAGTAGGGCCCCCCAAGAGACCCAGTACTTC.